This T cell receptor beta chain is drawn from a study of shared clonotypes between healthy human individuals. Study results and caveats: Roughly 4.6% of naive CD4 clonotypes were common to a handful of donors.

Profiled with immunoSEQ multiplex PCR; TCRdb holds only in-frame clones, not every one. This sample yields about 1.5 million clones, of which nearly 99% are seen a single time; about 0.42% belongs to the top ten. This CDR3 is 16 amino acids long. The germline CDR1 and CDR2 sequences are MNHEY and SVGAGI. Trimming cost V 2 bases and J 4 bases, with 18 bases left between them. As concerns this clone: What it recognizes is unknown.

All the donors were Caucasian adults who lived in Nashville, Tennessee. This chain joins TRBV6-5 and TRBJ2-7; tentative D call: TRBD2 (5 bases). This sequence was found in a man in his thirties or forties in good health. The sample was naive CD4+ T cells sorted from blood. Documented subset: CD45RA+ positively selected. CDR3 sequence (DNA): TGTGCCAGCAGTTACAAGTCGATCGGGATTTCTTACGAGCAGTACTTC. Its translation: CASSYKSIGISYEQYF.